A selection of T cell receptor beta chains follows, all from one sample in a study of shared clonotypes between healthy human individuals. This table comes from immunoSEQ multiplex PCR, and its TCRdb copy is limited to in-frame clones, with some not included. The data hold about 980,000 clones, with over 60% observed a single time. The sample consisted of memory CD4+ T cells sorted from blood. These receptors originate from a man aged 18 to 30 in good health. Each CDR3 is given with its conserved first and last residue. A D gene is named only where the DNA matches it firmly. Size is omitted from some rows. Given values are once, few, many or a class for expanded clones.

d_call: NA; v_call: TRBV5-3; clone_size: once; j_call: TRBJ1-2; cdr3_aa: CARSWRALPQCYGYTF; cdr3_nt: TGTGCCAGAAGCTGGCGGGCCCTTCCTCAATGCTATGGCTACACCTTC
d_call: TRBD1; v_call: TRBV6-1; clone_size: NA; j_call: TRBJ1-5; cdr3_aa: CASSGQGGSNQPQHF; cdr3_nt: TGTGCCAGCAGTGGACAGGGGGGTAGCAATCAGCCCCAGCATTTT
d_call: TRBD2; v_call: TRBV7-2; clone_size: NA; j_call: TRBJ2-7; cdr3_aa: CASSLRGLASYEQYF; cdr3_nt: TGTGCCAGCAGCTTACGGGGACTAGCGAGCTACGAGCAGTACTTC
d_call: TRBD1; v_call: TRBV2; clone_size: NA; j_call: TRBJ1-2; cdr3_aa: CASSPTGLDGYTF; cdr3_nt: TGTGCCAGCAGTCCGACAGGGTTGGATGGCTACACCTTC
d_call: NA; v_call: TRBV25-1; clone_size: NA; j_call: TRBJ2-3; cdr3_aa: CASSELGGAEDTQYF; cdr3_nt: TGTGCCAGCAGTGAATTGGGCGGGGCGGAAGATACGCAGTATTTT
d_call: TRBD1; v_call: TRBV30; clone_size: NA; j_call: TRBJ1-2; cdr3_aa: CAWSLGTGLTYGYTF; cdr3_nt: TGTGCCTGGAGTTTAGGGACAGGGTTAACCTATGGCTACACCTTC
d_call: TRBD2; v_call: TRBV9; clone_size: few; j_call: TRBJ2-3; cdr3_aa: CASSVAPSGGTDTQYF; cdr3_nt: TGTGCCAGCAGCGTAGCTCCTAGCGGGGGCACAGATACGCAGTATTTT
d_call: NA; v_call: TRBV6-5; clone_size: few; j_call: TRBJ1-3; cdr3_aa: CASSYSSGNTIYF; cdr3_nt: TGTGCCAGCAGTTATTCGTCTGGAAACACCATATATTTT
d_call: NA; v_call: TRBV29-1; clone_size: NA; j_call: TRBJ1-2; cdr3_aa: CSVDRAEYGYTF; cdr3_nt: TGCAGCGTTGACAGGGCGGAGTATGGCTACACCTTC
d_call: NA; v_call: TRBV28; clone_size: NA; j_call: TRBJ2-1; cdr3_aa: CASSLLGSGEQFF; cdr3_nt: TGTGCCAGCAGTTTATTGGGGTCCGGTGAGCAGTTCTTC
d_call: NA; v_call: TRBV2; clone_size: few; j_call: TRBJ1-3; cdr3_aa: CASSERLPGLTGNTIYF; cdr3_nt: TGTGCCAGCAGTGAAAGGCTCCCAGGGCTGACTGGAAACACCATATATTTT
d_call: NA; v_call: TRBV10-1; clone_size: NA; j_call: TRBJ1-5; cdr3_aa: CASQIGSGEPQHF; cdr3_nt: TGCGCCAGTCAGATTGGAAGTGGGGAGCCCCAGCATTTT
d_call: NA; v_call: TRBV18; clone_size: NA; j_call: TRBJ2-1; cdr3_aa: CASSLSRGNEQFF; cdr3_nt: TGTGCCAGCTCACTCAGCCGCGGTAATGAGCAGTTCTTC
d_call: TRBD2; v_call: TRBV4-1; clone_size: NA; j_call: TRBJ2-1; cdr3_aa: CASSQEKGRDEQFF; cdr3_nt: TGCGCCAGCAGCCAAGAAAAAGGGAGGGATGAGCAGTTCTTC
d_call: NA; v_call: TRBV2; clone_size: NA; j_call: TRBJ2-7; cdr3_aa: CASSSQGAYEQYF; cdr3_nt: TGTGCCAGCAGTTCCCAGGGCGCTTACGAGCAGTACTTC
d_call: NA; v_call: TRBV28; clone_size: NA; j_call: TRBJ1-5; cdr3_aa: CASSPIAGNSNQPQHF; cdr3_nt: TGTGCCAGCAGTCCCATCGCGGGTAATAGCAATCAGCCCCAGCATTTT
d_call: TRBD2; v_call: TRBV5-1; clone_size: NA; j_call: TRBJ2-3; cdr3_aa: CASSFGGTTTDTQYF; cdr3_nt: TGCGCCAGCAGCTTCGGGGGGACGACCACAGATACGCAGTATTTT
d_call: NA; v_call: TRBV20-1; clone_size: NA; j_call: TRBJ1-4; cdr3_aa: CSARDREKLFF; cdr3_nt: TGCAGTGCTAGAGATAGGGAAAAACTGTTTTTT
d_call: TRBD1; v_call: TRBV28; clone_size: NA; j_call: TRBJ2-2; cdr3_aa: CASSLLSPRQGKRRTGELFF; cdr3_nt: TGTGCCAGCAGTTTATTGTCCCCGAGACAGGGAAAAAGAAGGACCGGGGAGCTGTTTTTT
d_call: NA; v_call: TRBV25-1; clone_size: NA; j_call: TRBJ2-3; cdr3_aa: CASRGSTDTQYF; cdr3_nt: TGTGCCAGCAGGGGTAGCACAGATACGCAGTATTTT
d_call: NA; v_call: TRBV18; clone_size: NA; j_call: TRBJ2-1; cdr3_aa: CASSPRMGNVNEQFF; cdr3_nt: TGTGCCAGCTCACCACGGATGGGCAATGTCAATGAGCAGTTCTTC
d_call: NA; v_call: TRBV9; clone_size: NA; j_call: TRBJ2-7; cdr3_aa: CASSPHTFTYEQYF; cdr3_nt: TGTGCCAGCAGCCCGCACACCTTTACGTACGAGCAGTACTTC
d_call: TRBD1; v_call: TRBV18; clone_size: many; j_call: TRBJ1-1; cdr3_aa: CASSRFPIGTVNTEAFF; cdr3_nt: TGTGCCAGCTCACGCTTCCCTATCGGGACAGTGAACACTGAAGCTTTCTTT
d_call: NA; v_call: TRBV6-5; clone_size: few; j_call: TRBJ2-1; cdr3_aa: CASSYSFGLHEQFF; cdr3_nt: TGTGCCAGCAGTTACTCTTTCGGGCTACATGAGCAGTTCTTC
d_call: TRBD1; v_call: TRBV2; clone_size: NA; j_call: TRBJ1-6; cdr3_aa: CASSPWDRGSQDSPLHF; cdr3_nt: TGTGCCAGCAGTCCCTGGGACAGGGGGTCGCAGGATTCACCCCTCCACTTT
d_call: NA; v_call: TRBV19; clone_size: NA; j_call: TRBJ2-2; cdr3_aa: CASGGAGELFF; cdr3_nt: TGTGCCAGTGGCGGTGCCGGGGAGCTGTTTTTT
d_call: NA; v_call: TRBV4-1; clone_size: NA; j_call: TRBJ1-3; cdr3_aa: CASSQVGASSGNTIYF; cdr3_nt: TGCGCCAGCAGCCAAGTAGGGGCGTCCTCTGGAAACACCATATATTTT
d_call: NA; v_call: TRBV7-2; clone_size: few; j_call: TRBJ1-2; cdr3_aa: CASSEGLLSGYTF; cdr3_nt: TGTGCCAGCAGCGAGGGTCTTTTGTCTGGCTACACCTTC
d_call: TRBD1; v_call: TRBV7-9; clone_size: NA; j_call: TRBJ1-6; cdr3_aa: CASRPDREADSPLHF; cdr3_nt: TGTGCCAGCAGGCCCGACAGGGAGGCGGATTCACCCCTCCACTTT
d_call: TRBD2; v_call: TRBV10-3; clone_size: NA; j_call: TRBJ2-3; cdr3_aa: CAISRAGTTNTDTQYF; cdr3_nt: TGTGCCATCAGTAGGGCCGGGACTACTAACACAGATACGCAGTATTTT
d_call: NA; v_call: TRBV6-1; clone_size: NA; j_call: TRBJ1-2; cdr3_aa: CASSVSGRRGYTF; cdr3_nt: TGTGCCAGCAGTGTATCGGGGCGGCGAGGCTACACCTTC
d_call: TRBD1; v_call: TRBV28; clone_size: NA; j_call: TRBJ2-7; cdr3_aa: CASRHPGTGIYEQYF; cdr3_nt: TGTGCCAGCAGGCACCCCGGGACAGGGATCTACGAGCAGTACTTC
d_call: NA; v_call: TRBV30; clone_size: NA; j_call: TRBJ1-5; cdr3_aa: CAWEEGLGQPQHF; cdr3_nt: TGTGCCTGGGAGGAGGGGCTCGGGCAGCCCCAGCATTTT
d_call: TRBD1; v_call: TRBV5-1; clone_size: NA; j_call: TRBJ2-7; cdr3_aa: CASSRSGTGNYEQYF; cdr3_nt: TGCGCCAGCAGCCGCTCCGGGACAGGGAACTACGAGCAGTACTTC
d_call: NA; v_call: TRBV30; clone_size: NA; j_call: TRBJ2-7; cdr3_aa: CAWSQESEQYF; cdr3_nt: TGTGCCTGGAGTCAAGAATCCGAGCAGTACTTC
d_call: TRBD1; v_call: TRBV5-1; clone_size: many; j_call: TRBJ2-5; cdr3_aa: CASSEGTGKETQYF; cdr3_nt: TGCGCCAGCAGCGAGGGGACAGGGAAAGAGACCCAGTACTTC
d_call: NA; v_call: TRBV6-5; clone_size: once; j_call: TRBJ1-1; cdr3_aa: CASSSYVAGPTEAFF; cdr3_nt: TGTGCCAGCAGTTCCTACGTTGCGGGGCCCACTGAAGCTTTCTTT
d_call: TRBD1; v_call: TRBV6-1; clone_size: NA; j_call: TRBJ1-5; cdr3_aa: CASSPGGALNQPQHF; cdr3_nt: TGTGCCAGCAGTCCAGGGGGGGCCCTTAATCAGCCCCAGCATTTT
d_call: TRBD1; v_call: TRBV2; clone_size: few; j_call: TRBJ2-1; cdr3_aa: CASGGTGNLGNEQFF; cdr3_nt: TGTGCCAGCGGGGGGACAGGGAATCTCGGCAATGAGCAGTTCTTC
d_call: NA; v_call: TRBV6-5; clone_size: once; j_call: TRBJ2-4; cdr3_aa: CASSTPGNNIQYF; cdr3_nt: TGTGCCAGCAGTACCCCGGGCAACAACATTCAGTACTTC
d_call: NA; v_call: TRBV5-1; clone_size: NA; j_call: TRBJ1-1; cdr3_aa: CASTIGSNTEAFF; cdr3_nt: TGCGCCAGCACCATAGGGTCTAACACTGAAGCTTTCTTT
d_call: NA; v_call: TRBV4-1; clone_size: NA; j_call: TRBJ2-6; cdr3_aa: CASSQAAEAGANVLTF; cdr3_nt: TGCGCCAGCAGCCAAGCCGCCGAAGCGGGGGCCAACGTCCTGACTTTC
d_call: NA; v_call: TRBV6-5; clone_size: NA; j_call: TRBJ1-6; cdr3_aa: CASASVGNSPLHF; cdr3_nt: TGTGCCAGCGCGTCAGTGGGGAATTCACCCCTCCACTTT
d_call: TRBD1; v_call: TRBV29-1; clone_size: NA; j_call: TRBJ2-2; cdr3_aa: CSVVSGTVNTGELFF; cdr3_nt: TGCAGCGTTGTATCTGGGACAGTGAACACCGGGGAGCTGTTTTTT
d_call: NA; v_call: TRBV29-1; clone_size: NA; j_call: TRBJ1-1; cdr3_aa: CSVEAGTNTEAFF; cdr3_nt: TGCAGCGTTGAAGCAGGGACGAACACTGAAGCTTTCTTT
d_call: NA; v_call: TRBV30; clone_size: NA; j_call: TRBJ1-3; cdr3_aa: CACRESGNTIYF; cdr3_nt: TGTGCCTGCAGGGAATCTGGAAACACCATATATTTT
d_call: NA; v_call: TRBV9; clone_size: NA; j_call: TRBJ2-7; cdr3_aa: CASSVGRDSDEQYF; cdr3_nt: TGTGCCAGCAGCGTAGGGCGGGATAGCGACGAGCAGTACTTC
d_call: NA; v_call: TRBV5-5; clone_size: NA; j_call: TRBJ2-5; cdr3_aa: CASSRGTAQETQYF; cdr3_nt: TGTGCCAGCAGCCGGGGGACAGCCCAAGAGACCCAGTACTTC
d_call: NA; v_call: TRBV5-6; clone_size: NA; j_call: TRBJ2-3; cdr3_aa: CASSYLGQGQDTQYF; cdr3_nt: TGTGCCAGCAGCTATCTAGGGCAGGGGCAGGATACGCAGTATTTT